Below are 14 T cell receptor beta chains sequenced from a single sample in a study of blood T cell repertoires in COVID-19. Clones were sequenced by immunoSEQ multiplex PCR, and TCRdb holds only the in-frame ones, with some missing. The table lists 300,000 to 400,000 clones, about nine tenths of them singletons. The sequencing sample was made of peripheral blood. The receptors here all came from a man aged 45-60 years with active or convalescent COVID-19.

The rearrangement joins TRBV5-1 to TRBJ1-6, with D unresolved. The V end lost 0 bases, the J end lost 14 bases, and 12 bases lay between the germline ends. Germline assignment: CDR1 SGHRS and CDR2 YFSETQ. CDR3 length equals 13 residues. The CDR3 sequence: CASSLALTGTLHF. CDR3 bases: TGCGCCAGCAGCTTGGCCTTGACGGGGACCCTCCACTTT.

The CDR3 here is CASSYSETSTDTQYF. The CDR3 nucleotides read TGTGCCAGCAGTTATTCAGAGACTAGCACAGATACGCAGTATTTT. This chain connects TRBV28 to TRBJ2-3, with D unclear. V was cut by 4 bases and J by 0 bases, with 11 bases left in between. Germline lookup yields CDR1 MDHEN and CDR2 SYDVKM. The CDR3 consists of 15 residues.

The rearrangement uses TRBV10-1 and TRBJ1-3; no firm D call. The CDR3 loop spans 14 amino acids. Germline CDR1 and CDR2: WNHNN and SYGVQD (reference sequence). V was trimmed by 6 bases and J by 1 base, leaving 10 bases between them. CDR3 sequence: CASSAGGSGNTIYF. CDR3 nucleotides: TGCGCCAGCAGCGCCGGCGGATCTGGAAACACCATATATTTT.

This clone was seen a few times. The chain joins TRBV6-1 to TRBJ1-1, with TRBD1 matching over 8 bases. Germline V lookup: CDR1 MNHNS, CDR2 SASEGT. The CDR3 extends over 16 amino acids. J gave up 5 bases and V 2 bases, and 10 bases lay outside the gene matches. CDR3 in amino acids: CASSEWTGRVGTEAFF. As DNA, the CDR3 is TGTGCCAGCAGTGAATGGACAGGGCGGGTTGGGACTGAAGCTTTCTTT.

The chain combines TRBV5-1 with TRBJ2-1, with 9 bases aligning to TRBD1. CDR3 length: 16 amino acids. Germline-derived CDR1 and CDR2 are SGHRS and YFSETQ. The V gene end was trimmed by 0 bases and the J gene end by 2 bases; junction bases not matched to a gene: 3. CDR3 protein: CASSLEWDRAYNEQFF. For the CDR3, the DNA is TGCGCCAGCAGCTTGGAATGGGACAGGGCCTACAATGAGCAGTTCTTC.

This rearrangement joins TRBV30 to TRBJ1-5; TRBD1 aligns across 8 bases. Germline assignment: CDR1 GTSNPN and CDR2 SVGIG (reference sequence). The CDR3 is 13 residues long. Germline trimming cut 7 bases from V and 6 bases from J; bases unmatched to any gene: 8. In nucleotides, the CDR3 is TGTGCCTCTTCCCAGGGGGCCGGTCAGCCCCAGCATTTT. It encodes CASSQGAGQPQHF.

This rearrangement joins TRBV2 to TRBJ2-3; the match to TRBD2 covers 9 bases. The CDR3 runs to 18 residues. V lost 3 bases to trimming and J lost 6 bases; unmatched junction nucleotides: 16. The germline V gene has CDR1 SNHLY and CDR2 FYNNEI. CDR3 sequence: CASSDSGFAGGPSDTQYF. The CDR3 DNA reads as TGTGCCAGCAGTGATTCTGGTTTCGCGGGAGGGCCAAGCGATACGCAGTATTTT. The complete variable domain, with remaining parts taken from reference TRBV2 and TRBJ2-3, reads EPEVTQTPSHQVTQMGQEVILRCVPISNHLYFYWYRQILGQKVEFLVSFYNNEISEKSEIFDDQFSVERPDGSNFTLKIRSTKLEDSAMYFCASSDSGFAGGPSDTQYFGPGTRLTVL.

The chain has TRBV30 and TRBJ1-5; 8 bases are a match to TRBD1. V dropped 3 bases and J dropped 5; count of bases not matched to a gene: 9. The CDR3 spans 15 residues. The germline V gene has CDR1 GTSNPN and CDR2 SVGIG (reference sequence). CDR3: CAWSPTDRGDQPQHF. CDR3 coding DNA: TGTGCCTGGAGCCCTACAGACAGGGGAGATCAGCCCCAGCATTTT.

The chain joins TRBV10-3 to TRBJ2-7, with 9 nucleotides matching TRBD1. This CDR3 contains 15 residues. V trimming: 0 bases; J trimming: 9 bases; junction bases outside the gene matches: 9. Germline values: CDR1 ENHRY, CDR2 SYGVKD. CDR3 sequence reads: CAISESGQGSAGQYF. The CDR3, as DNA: TGTGCCATCAGTGAGTCGGGACAGGGTTCCGCCGGGCAGTACTTC.

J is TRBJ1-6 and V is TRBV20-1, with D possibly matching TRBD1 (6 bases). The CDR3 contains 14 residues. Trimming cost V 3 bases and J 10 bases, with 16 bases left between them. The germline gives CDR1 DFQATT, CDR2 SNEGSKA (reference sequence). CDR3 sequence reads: CSASPARQDSPLHF. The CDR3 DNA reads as TGCAGTGCTAGTCCAGCTAGACAGGACTCACCCCTCCACTTT.

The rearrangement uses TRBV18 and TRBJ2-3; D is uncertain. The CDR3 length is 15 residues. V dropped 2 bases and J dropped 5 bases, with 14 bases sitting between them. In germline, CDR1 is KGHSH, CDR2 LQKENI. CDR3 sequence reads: CASSPRAIREDTQYF. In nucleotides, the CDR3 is TGTGCCAGCTCACCAAGAGCAATCCGCGAAGATACGCAGTATTTT.

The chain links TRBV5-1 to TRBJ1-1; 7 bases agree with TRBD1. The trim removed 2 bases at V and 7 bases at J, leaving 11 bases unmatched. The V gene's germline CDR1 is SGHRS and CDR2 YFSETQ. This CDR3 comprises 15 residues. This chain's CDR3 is CASSFDRVGGGEAFF. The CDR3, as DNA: TGCGCCAGCAGCTTTGACAGGGTCGGAGGGGGTGAAGCTTTCTTT.

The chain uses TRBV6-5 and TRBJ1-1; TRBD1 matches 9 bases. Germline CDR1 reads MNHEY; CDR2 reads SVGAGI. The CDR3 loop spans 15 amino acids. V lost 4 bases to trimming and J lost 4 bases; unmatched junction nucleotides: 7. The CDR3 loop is CASSFLGQGSTEAFF. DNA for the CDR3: TGTGCCAGCAGTTTCCTTGGACAGGGGAGCACTGAAGCTTTCTTT.

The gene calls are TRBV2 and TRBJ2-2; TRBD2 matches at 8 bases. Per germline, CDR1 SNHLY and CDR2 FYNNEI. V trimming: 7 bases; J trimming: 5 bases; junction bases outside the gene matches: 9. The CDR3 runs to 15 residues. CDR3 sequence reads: CASTYAGLGTGELFF. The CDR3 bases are TGTGCCAGCACCTATGCGGGACTAGGGACCGGGGAGCTGTTTTTT. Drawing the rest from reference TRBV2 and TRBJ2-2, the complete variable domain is EPEVTQTPSHQVTQMGQEVILRCVPISNHLYFYWYRQILGQKVEFLVSFYNNEISEKSEIFDDQFSVERPDGSNFTLKIRSTKLEDSAMYFCASTYAGLGTGELFFGEGSRLTVL.